These 29 T cell receptor beta chains came from one sample sequenced in a study of regulatory T cells in long-lasting Graves disease. Time point indicated: newly diagnosed GD, antithyroid drugs for less than 3 months. TCR sequences were obtained from RNA taken from PBMCs. Construction of TCR beta libraries relied on iRepertoire HTBI primers and on Arm-PCR targeting CDR3 regions. TCRdb redid the calling of the multiplex PCR reads with MiXCR, one entry per CDR3 protein. The data contain about 530,000 distinct CDR3 sequences, about 15% of them singletons. The same data also went into a second study, on T cells in Graves' hyperthyroidism and ophthalmopathy.

Sequenced here: peripheral blood mononuclear cells (PBMCs), sampled at new diagnosis, from a patient treated with antithyroid drugs. These receptors were collected from a woman aged 35 to 59 with Graves disease.

This clonotype has a count of ten or more. The chain has TRBV5-6 and TRBJ2-1; tentative D call: TRBD1 (7 bases). Deletions cut 8 bases from V and 10 bases from J, with 16 bases between. Germline V gene lookup returns CDR1 SGHDT and CDR2 YYEEEE. CDR3 length: 12 amino acids. The CDR3 reads CARAQGGSEQFF. DNA of the CDR3: TGTGCCAGGGCCCAGGGGGGATCGGAGCAGTTCTTC.

Remarks on this clonotype: One end of the junction fails to match germline, which may point to a read error. The rearrangement uses TRBV18 and TRBJ2-5; 8 bases are shared with TRBD1. The CDR3 loop spans 13 amino acids. Per the germline V gene, CDR1 is KGHSH and CDR2 is LQKENI. The CDR3 loop reads CASSRDRQETQHF. The CDR3, as DNA: TGTGCCAGCTCACGGGACAGGCAAGAGACCCAGCACTTC.

This clonotype came up many times. The gene calls are TRBV20-1 and TRBJ1-1; D not certain. Trimming shortened V by 0 bases and J by 3 bases, and 14 bases separated the two germline ends. This CDR3 spans 15 amino acids. CDR1 and CDR2 (germline): DFQATT, SNEGSKA (reference sequence). CDR3 loop: CSARDRVGWDTEAFF. As DNA, the CDR3 is TGCAGTGCTAGAGACCGTGTTGGGTGGGACACTGAAGCTTTCTTT.

This clonotype was recorded at least ten times. The V and J genes are TRBV20-1 and TRBJ2-5; D not resolved. The germline CDR1 and CDR2 sequences are DFQATT and SNEGSKA (reference sequence). The CDR3 totals 15 residues. Trimming pared 3 bases from V and 3 bases from J, leaving 17 bases between. CDR3 region: CSARFQTRSKETQYF. CDR3 bases: TGCAGTGCTAGGTTCCAAACAAGGAGCAAAGAGACCCAGTACTTC.

This clonotype was recorded at least ten times. The V and J genes are TRBV3-1 and TRBJ2-4, with D uncertain. Trimming left V 0 bases short and J 6 bases short, with 9 bases between. Germline CDR1 and CDR2: LGHDT and YNNKEL (reference sequence). CDR3 length equals 14 residues. The CDR3 loop reads CASSQDGPGNIQYF. CDR3 DNA: TGTGCCAGCAGCCAAGACGGGCCGGGAAACATTCAGTACTTC.

This clonotype was seen more than once but under ten times. Because it lacks the conserved phenylalanine or tryptophan at the end, this CDR3 is likely a read error. This sequence joins TRBV11-2 and TRBJ2-7; D not resolved. The CDR3 is 15 residues long. Germline V gives CDR1 SGHAT, CDR2 FQNNGV. CDR3 in amino acids: CANSSRPGVSYEQYL. As DNA, the CDR3 is TGTGCCAACAGCTCCAGACCTGGGGTTTCCTACGAGCAGTACCTC.

V usage is TRBV4-1 and J usage is TRBJ2-3; D is perhaps TRBD2 (6 bases). This CDR3 contains 13 residues. V gave up 0 bases and J gave up 6 bases, with 7 bases separating them. Germline V gives CDR1 MGHRA, CDR2 YSYEKL. Here the CDR3 reads CASSQDGGDTQYF. As DNA, the CDR3 is TGCGCCAGCAGCCAAGATGGGGGGGATACGCAGTATTTT.

This clonotype was observed at least ten times. The chain combines TRBV30 with TRBJ1-1; TRBD1 matches 7 bases. J lost 4 bases, V lost 5 bases, and 7 bases had no gene match. The CDR3 has 13 residues. Germline-derived CDR1 and CDR2 are GTSNPN and SVGIG (reference sequence). The CDR3 loop reads CAWDTGESTEAFF. In DNA, the CDR3 is TGTGCCTGGGACACAGGGGAAAGCACTGAAGCTTTCTTT.

In its sample, this clonotype was seen many times. This chain joins TRBV5-1 and TRBJ2-1; D is undetermined. CDR1 SGHRS and CDR2 YFSETQ come from the germline V gene. The V end was cut by 2 bases, the J end by 4 bases, with 13 bases between. The CDR3 extends over 15 amino acids. The CDR3 DNA sequence: TGCGCCAGCAGCTTTGTTCTAGGCGGTTACAATGAGCAGTTCTTC. This sequence encodes CASSFVLGGYNEQFF.

This clonotype was seen at least ten times. The chain links TRBV13 to TRBJ1-4; no definite D call. Between the trimmed V and J ends, which lost 2 bases and 7 bases, there was a span of 11 bases. The CDR3 loop spans 14 amino acids. From germline, CDR1 is PRHDT and CDR2 FYEKMQ (reference sequence). In DNA form, the CDR3 reads TGTGCCAGCAGCTTAAGAAGTCGCGGTGAAAAACTGTTTTTT. Residues: CASSLRSRGEKLFF.

The rearrangement joins TRBV5-4 to TRBJ2-1, with 7 positions matching TRBD2. V shed 7 bases, J shed 9 bases, and the junction held 7 bases outside the gene matches. The germline gives CDR1 SGHNT, CDR2 YYREEE (reference sequence). The CDR3 contains 12 residues. CDR3 in amino acids: CASLGEGGEQFF. In DNA, the CDR3 is TGTGCCAGCCTCGGGGAGGGCGGTGAGCAGTTCTTC.

The CDR3 DNA reads as TGTGCCATCAGTCCAACAGAGTCACCCCTCCACTTT. Translation gives CAISPTESPLHF. The gene calls are TRBV10-3 and TRBJ1-6; D remains unclear. V lost 5 bases to trimming and J lost 10 bases, with 9 bases between them. CDR3 size: 12 residues. In germline, CDR1 is ENHRY, CDR2 SYGVKD.

This clonotype was detected a few times. The chain has TRBV7-9 and TRBJ1-1, with D unclear. CDR1 is SEHNR, CDR2 FQNEAQ, per germline (reference sequence). This CDR3 contains 13 residues. Trimming removed 1 base from V and 6 bases from J, with 9 bases in between. The chain's CDR3 is CASSLVGYPEAFF. In DNA, the CDR3 is TGTGCCAGCAGCTTAGTGGGTTATCCTGAAGCTTTCTTT.

This clonotype came up a few times. One end of the junction does not line up with germline, which may come from a read error. The rearrangement joins TRBV20-1 to TRBJ2-4, with TRBD2 identical over 9 bases. The germline CDR1 and CDR2 sequences are DFQATT and SNEGSKA (reference sequence). The CDR3 has 15 residues. The CDR3 here is CSATSAGGTKNIQHF. The CDR3 nucleotides are TGCAGTGCAACCAGTGCGGGGGGGACCAAAAACATTCAGCACTTC.

The sample holds many counts of this clonotype. V is TRBV6-1 and J is TRBJ1-1; no clear D. Germline values: CDR1 MNHNS, CDR2 SASEGT. Trimming pared 3 bases from V and 0 bases from J, leaving 8 bases between. CDR3 length: 14 residues. The CDR3 loop is CASSDVFMNTEAFF. CDR3 DNA: TGTGCCAGCAGTGACGTGTTTATGAACACTGAAGCTTTCTTT.

The J gene is TRBJ2-1, the V gene TRBV19, with D maybe TRBD2 (6 bases). With 7 bases removed from V and 4 bases from J, the gap between germline ends came to 8 bases. In germline, CDR1 is LNHDA, CDR2 SQIVND (reference sequence). This CDR3 contains 12 residues. CDR3 residues: CASTGAYNEQFF. CDR3 in DNA: TGTGCCAGTACGGGAGCGTACAATGAGCAGTTCTTC. The variable domain in full, with the rest retrieved from reference TRBV19 and TRBJ2-1, is DGGITQSPKYLFRKEGQNVTLSCEQNLNHDAMYWYRQDPGQGLRLIYYSQIVNDFQKGDIAEGYSVSREKKESFPLTVTSAQKNPTAFYLCASTGAYNEQFFGPGTRLTVL.

This clonotype was counted ten times or more. CDR3 DNA: TGTGCCAGCAGTTTGGAATGGGGCGTCGGGACTCAGCCCCAGCATTTT. Its translation is CASSLEWGVGTQPQHF. This chain links TRBV6-5 with TRBJ1-5, with D possibly matching TRBD1 (5 bases). Between the trimmed V and J ends, which lost 4 bases and 6 bases, there was a span of 19 bases. Germline loops: CDR1 MNHEY, CDR2 SVGAGI. The CDR3 extends over 16 amino acids.

This clonotype was seen only a few times. J is TRBJ1-3 and V is TRBV5-1, with TRBD1 identical over 10 bases. Germline CDR1 reads SGHRS; CDR2 reads YFSETQ. The V gene end was trimmed by 6 bases and the J gene end by 0 bases; junction bases not matched to a gene: 9. This CDR3 contains 17 residues. The CDR3 DNA is TGCGCCAGCACAGGGGACAGGGGAGGCGACTCTGGAAACACCATATATTTT. Its protein product is CASTGDRGGDSGNTIYF.

This clonotype was seen a single time. V gene TRBV5-1 combines with J gene TRBJ1-1; D is ambiguous. V shed 0 bases and J shed 4 bases, with 7 bases lying between them. The CDR3 covers 13 residues. CDR1 SGHRS and CDR2 YFSETQ come from the germline V gene. In DNA, the CDR3 is TGCGCCAGCAGCTTGGGTGTCCTCACTGAAGCTTTCTTT. Protein product: CASSLGVLTEAFF.

The chain joins TRBV5-1 to TRBJ2-7; TRBD1 matches at 10 bases. The V gene's germline CDR1 is SGHRS and CDR2 YFSETQ. There are 15 residues in the CDR3. Trimming took 4 bases from V and 6 from J; bases not matched to a gene: 10. CDR3 in amino acids: CASSRVTGGASEQYF. The CDR3 nucleotides are TGCGCCAGCAGCCGGGTGACAGGGGGCGCGTCCGAGCAGTACTTC. The variable domain in full, with the rest retrieved from reference TRBV5-1 and TRBJ2-7, is KAGVTQTPRYLIKTRGQQVTLSCSPISGHRSVSWYQQTPGQGLQFLFEYFSETQRNKGNFPGRFSGRQFSNSRSEMNVSTLELGDSALYLCASSRVTGGASEQYFGPGTRLTVT.

This clonotype appeared a few times. The genes are TRBV20-1 and TRBJ2-5, with TRBD1 identical over 11 bases. Germline V gene data show CDR1 as DFQATT and CDR2 as SNEGSKA (reference sequence). This CDR3 has 14 amino acids. Trimming removed 5 bases from V and 2 bases from J; junction bases left unmatched: 4. CDR3 DNA: TGCAGTGCTTGGACAGGGGGCTTACAAGAGACCCAGTACTTC. It is translated as CSAWTGGLQETQYF.

This clonotype appeared a few times. The J gene is TRBJ2-3, the V gene TRBV5-4; D uncertain. Trimming pared 6 bases from V and 0 bases from J, leaving 11 bases between. The CDR3 spans 14 residues. Germline-derived CDR1 and CDR2 are SGHNT and YYREEE (reference sequence). Here the CDR3 DNA reads TGTGCCAGCACCTACAGTACTAGCACAGATACGCAGTATTTT. Its protein product is CASTYSTSTDTQYF.

Comment on this clonotype: This clone may be a read error of a much larger clone one base away. The chain employs TRBV12-3 or TRBV12-4 and TRBJ1-3, with no clear D. The CDR3 runs to 16 residues. CDR3 sequence (DNA): TGTGCCGGCAGTTTAGGGTTAGGTAGCTCTGGAAACACCATATATTTT. It encodes CAGSLGLGSSGNTIYF.

V is TRBV29-1 and J is TRBJ2-5; D unresolved. This CDR3 has 13 residues. Germline V CDR1 and CDR2: SQVTM, ANQGSEA. V was cut by 0 bases and J by 0 bases, with 5 bases left in between. The CDR3 DNA follows: TGCAGCGTTGAAGAACACCACCAAGAGACCCAGTACTTC. This sequence encodes CSVEEHHQETQYF.

This clonotype showed up just a few times. This chain connects TRBV7-9 to TRBJ1-1; D unclear. The CDR3 sequence is 17 residues long. Germline-derived CDR1 and CDR2 are SEHNR and FQNEAQ (reference sequence). Trimming left V 6 bases short and J 7 bases short, with 27 bases between. CDR3 nucleotide sequence: TGTGCCAGCAGTCCCGCCTGGATTAAGATTGTGGTACGTGAAGCTTTCTTT. Translated: CASSPAWIKIVVREAFF. Looking up the rest from reference TRBV7-9 and TRBJ1-1 gives the full variable domain: DTGVSQNPRHKITKRGQNVTFRCDPISEHNRLYWYRQTLGQGPEFLTYFQNEAQLEKSRLLSDRFSAERPKGSFSTLEIQRTEQGDSAMYLCASSPAWIKIVVREAFFGQGTRLTVV.

This chain connects TRBV3-1 to TRBJ2-5; 11 positions match TRBD2. The CDR3 extends over 15 amino acids. The V and J ends lost 4 bases and 7 bases, in that order; junction bases with no gene match: 8. Germline lookup yields CDR1 LGHDT and CDR2 YNNKEL (reference sequence). Here the CDR3 reads CASSRLAGGLGTQYF. For the CDR3, the DNA is TGTGCCAGCAGCCGGTTAGCGGGGGGGCTGGGGACCCAGTACTTC.

The rearrangement links TRBV6-1 to TRBJ2-1, with D perhaps TRBD2 (6 bases). The length of the CDR3 is 11 residues. Germline lookup yields CDR1 MNHNS and CDR2 SASEGT. CDR3 in DNA: TGTGCGGGGGGAAGGGGCAATGAGCAGTTCTTC. Translation: CAGGRGNEQFF.

The sample holds many counts of this clonotype. The chain combines TRBV20-1 with TRBJ2-5, with TRBD2 identical over 14 bases. The CDR3 is 15 amino acids. The junction had 6 bases not matched to a gene; V was cut back by 5 bases and J by 4 bases. Germline V CDR1 and CDR2: DFQATT, SNEGSKA (reference sequence). The CDR3 DNA follows: TGCAGTGCTTCCGGACTAGCGGGGGGTTCAGAGACCCAGTACTTC. It specifies CSASGLAGGSETQYF.

This clonotype has more than one count but fewer than ten. The chain couples TRBV30 to TRBJ2-2; D uncertain. In germline, CDR1 is GTSNPN, CDR2 SVGIG (reference sequence). The CDR3 is made up of 13 amino acids. V gave up 0 bases and J gave up 6 bases, with 8 bases separating them. The CDR3 spells CAWSVIRPGELFF. The CDR3 bases are TGTGCCTGGAGTGTAATAAGACCCGGGGAGCTGTTTTTT.